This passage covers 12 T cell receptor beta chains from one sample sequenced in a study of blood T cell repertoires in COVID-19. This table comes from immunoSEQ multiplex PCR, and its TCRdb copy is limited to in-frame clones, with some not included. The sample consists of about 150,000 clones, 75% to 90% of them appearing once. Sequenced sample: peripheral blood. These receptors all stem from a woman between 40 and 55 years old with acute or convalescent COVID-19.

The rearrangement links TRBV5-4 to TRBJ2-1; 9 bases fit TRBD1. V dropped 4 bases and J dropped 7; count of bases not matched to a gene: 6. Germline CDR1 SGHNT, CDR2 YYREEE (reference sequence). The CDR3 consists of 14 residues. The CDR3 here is CASSRGQGQNEQFF. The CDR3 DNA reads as TGTGCCAGCAGCCGGGGACAGGGTCAGAATGAGCAGTTCTTC.

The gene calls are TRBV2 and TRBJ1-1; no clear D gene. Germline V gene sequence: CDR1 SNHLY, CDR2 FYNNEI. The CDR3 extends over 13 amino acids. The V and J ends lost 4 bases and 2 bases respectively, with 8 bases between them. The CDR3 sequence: CASSVQTNTEAFF. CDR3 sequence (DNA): TGTGCCAGCAGTGTACAGACCAACACTGAAGCTTTCTTT. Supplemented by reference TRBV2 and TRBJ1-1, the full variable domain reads EPEVTQTPSHQVTQMGQEVILRCVPISNHLYFYWYRQILGQKVEFLVSFYNNEISEKSEIFDDQFSVERPDGSNFTLKIRSTKLEDSAMYFCASSVQTNTEAFFGQGTRLTVV.

CDR3 bases: TGTGCCAGCAGCTTGGCAGGACTAGCGGGCCTTTTAAATGAGCAGTTCTTC. It codes for CASSLAGLAGLLNEQFF. V usage is TRBV5-5 and J usage is TRBJ2-1; 11 bases line up with TRBD2. The CDR3 covers 17 residues. The V gene's germline CDR1 is SGHKS and CDR2 YYEKEE (reference sequence). V lost 0 bases to trimming and J lost 7 bases; unmatched junction nucleotides: 9.

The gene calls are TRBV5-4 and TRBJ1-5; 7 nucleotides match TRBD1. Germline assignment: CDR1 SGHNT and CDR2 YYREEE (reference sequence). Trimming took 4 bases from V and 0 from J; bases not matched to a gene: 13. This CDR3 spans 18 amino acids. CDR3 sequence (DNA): TGTGCCAGCAGCGAAGAACCCGGGACAGCATATAGCAATCAGCCCCAGCATTTT. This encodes CASSEEPGTAYSNQPQHF. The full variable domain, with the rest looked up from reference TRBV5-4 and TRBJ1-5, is ETGVTQSPTHLIKTRGQQVTLRCSSQSGHNTVSWYQQALGQGPQFIFQYYREEENGRGNFPPRFSGLQFPNYSSELNVNALELDDSALYLCASSEEPGTAYSNQPQHFGDGTRLSIL.

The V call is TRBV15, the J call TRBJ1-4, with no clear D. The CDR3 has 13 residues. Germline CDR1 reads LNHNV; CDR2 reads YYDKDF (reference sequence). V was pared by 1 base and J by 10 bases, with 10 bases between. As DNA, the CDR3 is TGTGCCACCAGCAGAGGGACTGCCCGAAAACTGTTTTTT. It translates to CATSRGTARKLFF.

The CDR3 coding sequence is TGTGCCAGTGTGGGGCAGGGGACCTACGAGCAGTACTTC. This encodes CASVGQGTYEQYF. The chain carries TRBV3-1 (or the pseudogene TRBV3-2) and TRBJ2-7; the D gene is possibly TRBD1 (6 bases). Trimming removed 9 bases at V and 2 bases at J, with 14 bases between. The germline V gene has CDR1 LGHDT and CDR2 YNNKEL (reference sequence). This CDR3 comprises 13 residues.

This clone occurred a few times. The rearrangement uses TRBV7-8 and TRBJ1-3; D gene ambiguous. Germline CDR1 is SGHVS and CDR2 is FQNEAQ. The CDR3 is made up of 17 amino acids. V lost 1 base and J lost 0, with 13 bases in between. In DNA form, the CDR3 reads TGTGCCAGCAGCTTAGTGGAGGTCTTGGGCTCTGGAAACACCATATATTTT. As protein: CASSLVEVLGSGNTIYF.

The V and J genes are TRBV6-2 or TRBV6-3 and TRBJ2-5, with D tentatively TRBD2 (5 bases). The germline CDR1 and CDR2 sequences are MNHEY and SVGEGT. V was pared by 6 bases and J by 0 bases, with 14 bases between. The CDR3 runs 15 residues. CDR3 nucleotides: TGTGCCAGCAGCCGCTCCGACTATCACCAAGAGACCCAGTACTTC. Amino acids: CASSRSDYHQETQYF.

As DNA, the CDR3 is TGTGCCAGCAGCCTAACTGCGGTCCCCAGTTCAAGTACGCAGTATTTT. Its translation: CASSLTAVPSSSTQYF. The genes are TRBV6-2 or TRBV6-3 and TRBJ2-3; D unresolved. Germline lookup yields CDR1 MNHEY and CDR2 SVGEGT. This CDR3 contains 16 residues. V was pared by 6 bases and J by 8 bases, with 24 bases between.

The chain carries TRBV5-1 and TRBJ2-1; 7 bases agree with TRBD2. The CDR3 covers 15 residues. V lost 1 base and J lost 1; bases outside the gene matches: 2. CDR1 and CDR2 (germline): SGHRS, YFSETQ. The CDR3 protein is CASSLPGGSYNEQFF. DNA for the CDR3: TGCGCCAGCAGCTTGCCGGGGGGTTCCTACAATGAGCAGTTCTTC.

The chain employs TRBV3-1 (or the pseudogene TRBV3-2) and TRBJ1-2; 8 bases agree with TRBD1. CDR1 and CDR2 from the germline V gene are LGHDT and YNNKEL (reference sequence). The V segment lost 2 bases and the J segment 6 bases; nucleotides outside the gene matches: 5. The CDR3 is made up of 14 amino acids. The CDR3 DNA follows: TGTGCCAGCAGCCAACAAGGACAGGGAGATGGCTACACCTTC. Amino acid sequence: CASSQQGQGDGYTF.

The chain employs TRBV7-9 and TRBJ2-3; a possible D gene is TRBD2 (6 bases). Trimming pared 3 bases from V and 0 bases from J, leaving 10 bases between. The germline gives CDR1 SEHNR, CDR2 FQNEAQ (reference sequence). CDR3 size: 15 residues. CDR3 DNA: TGTGCCAGCAGCTTCGGGGGAGAAAGCACAGATACGCAGTATTTT. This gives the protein CASSFGGESTDTQYF.